The 3 T cell receptor beta chains reported below all come from one sample, sequenced in a study of T cells in Graves' hyperthyroidism and ophthalmopathy. There were TCR beta CDR3 regions amplified from RNA transcripts. With the HTBI primer set, the TCR CDR3 went through a first round of RT-PCR. MiXCR, applied by TCRdb to the multiplex PCR reads, yields one record per CDR3 protein. The repertoire holds about 270,000 distinct CDR3 sequences, with around 24% as singletons. The sample was blood. These receptors were obtained from a woman aged 40-49 years with Graves' ophthalmopathy.

This clonotype has only a few counts. V is TRBV28 and J is TRBJ2-7, with 8 nucleotides matching TRBD1. V lost 6 bases and J lost 3; bases outside the gene matches: 10. The CDR3 is 15 residues long. Germline CDR1 MDHEN, CDR2 SYDVKM. Here the CDR3 DNA reads TGTGCCAGCAGCACCCTGGACAGGGACCTCTACGAGCAGTACTTC. It is translated as CASSTLDRDLYEQYF.

This clonotype was seen many times. The chain carries TRBV7-2 and TRBJ1-1, with a weak D call TRBD1 (6 bases). The V end was cut by 5 bases, the J end by 1 base, with 14 bases between. Germline-derived CDR1 and CDR2 are SGHTA and FQGNSA. This CDR3 comprises 15 residues. The CDR3 DNA follows: TGTGCCAGCAGCACAGACAGGACCTCGAACACTGAAGCTTTCTTT. It codes for CASSTDRTSNTEAFF.

The chain recombines TRBV2 with TRBJ1-1, with D tentatively TRBD1 (5 bases). Trimming removed 6 bases from V and 7 bases from J, with 21 bases in between. CDR1 SNHLY and CDR2 FYNNEI come from the germline V gene. The CDR3 loop spans 15 amino acids. CDR3 bases: TGTGCCAGCAGGAAAGCATGGGGAAGGGGCGATGAAGCTTTCTTT. The encoded protein is CASRKAWGRGDEAFF.